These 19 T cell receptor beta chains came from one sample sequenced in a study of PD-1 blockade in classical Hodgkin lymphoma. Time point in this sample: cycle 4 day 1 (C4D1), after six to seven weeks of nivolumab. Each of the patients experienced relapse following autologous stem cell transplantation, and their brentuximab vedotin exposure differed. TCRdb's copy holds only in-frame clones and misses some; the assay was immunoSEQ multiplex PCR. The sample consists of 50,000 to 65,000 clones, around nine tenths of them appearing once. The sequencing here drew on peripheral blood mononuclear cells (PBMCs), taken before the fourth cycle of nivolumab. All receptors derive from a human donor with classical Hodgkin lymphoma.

CDR3 loop: CASKWDRGSGNTIYF. CDR3 sequence (DNA): TGTGCCAGCAAATGGGACAGGGGAAGTGGAAACACCATATATTTT. This chain uses TRBV6-1 with TRBJ1-3; 10 nucleotides line up with TRBD1. The CDR3 consists of 15 residues. After removal of 7 bases from V and 3 bases from J, the junction contained 6 bases not matched to a gene. From germline, CDR1 is MNHNS and CDR2 SASEGT.

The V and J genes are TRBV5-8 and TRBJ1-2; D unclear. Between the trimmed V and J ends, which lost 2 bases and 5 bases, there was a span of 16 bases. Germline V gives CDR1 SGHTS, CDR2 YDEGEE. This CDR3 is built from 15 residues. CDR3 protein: CASSLRNLEAYGYTF. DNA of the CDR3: TGTGCCAGCAGCTTACGGAACTTGGAAGCTTATGGCTACACCTTC.

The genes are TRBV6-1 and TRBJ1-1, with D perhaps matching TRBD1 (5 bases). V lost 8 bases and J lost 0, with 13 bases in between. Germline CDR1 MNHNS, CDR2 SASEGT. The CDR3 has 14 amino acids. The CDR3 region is CASSSGQVNTEAFF. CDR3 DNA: TGTGCCAGCTCATCAGGGCAGGTGAACACTGAAGCTTTCTTT.

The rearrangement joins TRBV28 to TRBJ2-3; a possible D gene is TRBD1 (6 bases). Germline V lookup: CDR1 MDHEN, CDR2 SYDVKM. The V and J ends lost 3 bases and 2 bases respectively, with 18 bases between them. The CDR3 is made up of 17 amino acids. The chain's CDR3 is CASSFGAVGTLTDTQYF. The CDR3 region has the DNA TGTGCCAGCAGTTTTGGGGCAGTGGGGACACTCACAGATACGCAGTATTTT. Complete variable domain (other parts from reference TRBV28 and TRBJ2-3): DVKVTQSSRYLVKRTGEKVFLECVQDMDHENMFWYRQDPGLGLRLIYFSYDVKMKEKGDIPEGYSVSREKKERFSLILESASTNQTSMYLCASSFGAVGTLTDTQYFGPGTRLTVL.

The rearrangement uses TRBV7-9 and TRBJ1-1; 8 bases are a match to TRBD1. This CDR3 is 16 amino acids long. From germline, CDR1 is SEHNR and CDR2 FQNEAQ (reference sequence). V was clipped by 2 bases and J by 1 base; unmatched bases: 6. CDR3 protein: CASSLLLTGGNTEAFF. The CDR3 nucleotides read TGTGCCAGCAGCTTACTTCTAACAGGGGGGAACACTGAAGCTTTCTTT.

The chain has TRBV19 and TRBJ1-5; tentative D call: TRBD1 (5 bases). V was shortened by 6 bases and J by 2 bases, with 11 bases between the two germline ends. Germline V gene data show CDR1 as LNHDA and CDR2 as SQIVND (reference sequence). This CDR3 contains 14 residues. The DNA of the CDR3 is TGTGCCAGTAGGAGCAGGGATGGCAATCAGCCCCAGCATTTT. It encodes CASRSRDGNQPQHF.

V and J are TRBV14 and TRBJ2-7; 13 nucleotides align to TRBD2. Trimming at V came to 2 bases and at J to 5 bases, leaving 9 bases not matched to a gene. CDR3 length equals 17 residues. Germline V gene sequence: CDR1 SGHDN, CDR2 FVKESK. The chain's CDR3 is CASSQFGLAGVAHEQYF. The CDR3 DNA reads TGTGCCAGCAGCCAATTTGGACTAGCGGGAGTTGCCCACGAGCAGTACTTC.

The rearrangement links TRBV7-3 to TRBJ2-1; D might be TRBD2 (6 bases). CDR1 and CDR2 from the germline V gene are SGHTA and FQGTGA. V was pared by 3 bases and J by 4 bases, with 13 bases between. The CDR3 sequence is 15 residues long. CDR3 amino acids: CASSFVAAGYNEQFF. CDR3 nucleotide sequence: TGTGCCAGCAGCTTCGTAGCGGCCGGTTACAATGAGCAGTTCTTC.

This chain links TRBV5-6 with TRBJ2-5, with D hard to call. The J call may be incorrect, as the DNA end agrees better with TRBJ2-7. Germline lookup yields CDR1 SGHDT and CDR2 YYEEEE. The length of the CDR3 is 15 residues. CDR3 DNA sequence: TGTGCCAGCAGCTTGAGGCAGTCAATTTCCTACGAGCAGTACTTC. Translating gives CASSLRQSISYEQYF.

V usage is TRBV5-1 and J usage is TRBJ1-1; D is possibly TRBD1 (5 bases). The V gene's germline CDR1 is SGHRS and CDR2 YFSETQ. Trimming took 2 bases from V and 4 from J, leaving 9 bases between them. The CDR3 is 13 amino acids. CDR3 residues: CASSFGGVTEAFF. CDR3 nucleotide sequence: TGCGCCAGCAGCTTCGGGGGTGTCACTGAAGCTTTCTTT.

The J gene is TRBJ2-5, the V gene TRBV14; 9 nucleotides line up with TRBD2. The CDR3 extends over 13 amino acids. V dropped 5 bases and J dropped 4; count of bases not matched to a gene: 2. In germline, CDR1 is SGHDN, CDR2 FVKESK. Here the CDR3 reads CASSTTSGETQYF. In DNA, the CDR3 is TGTGCCAGCAGCACGACTAGCGGAGAGACCCAGTACTTC.

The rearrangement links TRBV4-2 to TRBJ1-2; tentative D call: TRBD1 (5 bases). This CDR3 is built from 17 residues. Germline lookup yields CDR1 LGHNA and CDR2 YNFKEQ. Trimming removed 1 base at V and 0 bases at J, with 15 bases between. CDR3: CASSQASAGSPNYGYTF. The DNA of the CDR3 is TGTGCCAGCAGCCAAGCTTCAGCAGGGAGTCCTAACTATGGCTACACCTTC.

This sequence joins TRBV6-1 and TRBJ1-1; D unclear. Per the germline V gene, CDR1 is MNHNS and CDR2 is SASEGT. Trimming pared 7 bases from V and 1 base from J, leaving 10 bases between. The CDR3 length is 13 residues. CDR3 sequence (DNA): TGTGCCAGCACCCGGCGTGGGAACACTGAAGCTTTCTTT. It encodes CASTRRGNTEAFF.

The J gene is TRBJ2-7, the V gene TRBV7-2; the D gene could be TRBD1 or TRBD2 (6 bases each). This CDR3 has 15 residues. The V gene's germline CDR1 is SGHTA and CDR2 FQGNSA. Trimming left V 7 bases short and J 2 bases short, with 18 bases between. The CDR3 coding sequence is TGTGCCAGCACCTGGGGCATAGGGGGGACCTACGAGCAGTACTTC. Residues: CASTWGIGGTYEQYF.

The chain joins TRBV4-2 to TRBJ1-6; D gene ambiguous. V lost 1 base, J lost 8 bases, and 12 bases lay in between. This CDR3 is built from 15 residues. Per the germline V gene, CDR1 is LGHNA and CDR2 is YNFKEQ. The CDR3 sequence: CASSQVELMDSPLHF. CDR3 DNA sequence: TGTGCCAGCAGCCAAGTGGAGCTTATGGATTCACCCCTCCACTTT.

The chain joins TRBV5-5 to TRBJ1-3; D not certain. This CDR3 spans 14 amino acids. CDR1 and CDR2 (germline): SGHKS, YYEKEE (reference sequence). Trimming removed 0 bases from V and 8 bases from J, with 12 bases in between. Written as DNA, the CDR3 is TGTGCCAGCAGCTTGGGGTCTGGTCTCCACACCATATATTTT. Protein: CASSLGSGLHTIYF.

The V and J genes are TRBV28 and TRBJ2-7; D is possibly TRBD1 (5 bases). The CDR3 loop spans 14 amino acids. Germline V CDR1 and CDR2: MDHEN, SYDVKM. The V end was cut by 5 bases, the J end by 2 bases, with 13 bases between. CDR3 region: CASSIRPRAYEQYF. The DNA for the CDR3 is TGTGCCAGCAGTATCCGACCCAGGGCCTACGAGCAGTACTTC.

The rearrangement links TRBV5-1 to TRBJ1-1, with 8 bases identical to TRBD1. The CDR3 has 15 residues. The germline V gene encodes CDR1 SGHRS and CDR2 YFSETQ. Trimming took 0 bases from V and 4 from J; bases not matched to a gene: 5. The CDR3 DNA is TGCGCCAGCAGCTTGGAACGGCAGGGGGCCACTGAAGCTTTCTTT. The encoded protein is CASSLERQGATEAFF.

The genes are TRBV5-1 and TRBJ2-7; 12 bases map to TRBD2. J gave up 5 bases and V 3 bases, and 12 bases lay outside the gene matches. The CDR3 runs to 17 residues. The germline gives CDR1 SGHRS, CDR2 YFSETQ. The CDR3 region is CASSSAITSGRRDEQYF. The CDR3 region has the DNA TGCGCCAGCAGCTCCGCCATCACTAGCGGGAGGAGGGACGAGCAGTACTTC.